The sequence of this T cell receptor beta chain was determined in a study of tissue T cells after allogeneic stem cell transplantation. Profiling relied on immunoSEQ multiplex PCR, and the TCRdb table lists in-frame clones only, not all of them. This table holds some 8,700 clones, roughly 46% found once. Time point described: mouse harvest day 7 after allogeneic transplant. Tail vein injection delivered 10^7 T-cell-depleted bone marrow cells and 10^6 splenic CD5+ T cells. Tissues came from B6→BALB/c major-mismatch GVHD mice at day 7 or 14. About this clone itself: Genes here carry mouse names. The CDR3 is cut off 1 residue early in the read; its end comes from the germline J gene.

Germline CDR1 is KGHTA and CDR2 is FQNQQP. The length of the CDR3 is 14 residues. The chain uses TRBV23 and TRBJ2-3; the table assigns TRBD1, which was not confirmed against the DNA. The specimen was skin. The TCR originated in a female BALB/c mouse given C57BL/6 T cells with graft-versus-host disease after an allogeneic hematopoietic cell transplant. The CDR3 reads CSSSQTGSAETLYF. The CDR3 bases that were read are TGCTCCAGCAGCCAGACAGGGAGTGCAGAAACGCTGTAT.